Shown below are 5 T cell receptor beta chains from a single sample sequenced in a study of cytomegalovirus exposure and HLA in healthy donors. PCR employed 60 Vbeta and 13 Jbeta primers. Assay: immunoSEQ multiplex PCR; the TCRdb copy retains only in-frame clones and omits some. The sample gives about 200,000 clones, 76% of which show up once; 0.63% is in the top ten. Material for sequencing was PBMCs. These receptors were taken from a man younger than 30 in good health and CMV-seronegative.

The CDR3 bases are TGCGCCAGCAGTGAGGCCATAAGCGGGACTACAGATACGCAGTATTTT. Residues: CASSEAISGTTDTQYF. The chain combines TRBV10-1 with TRBJ2-3; 7 bases line up with TRBD2. V lost 2 bases to trimming and J lost 3 bases; unmatched junction nucleotides: 8. From germline, CDR1 is WNHNN and CDR2 SYGVQD (reference sequence). The CDR3 consists of 16 residues.

The chain joins TRBV27 to TRBJ2-5; D might be TRBD2 (5 bases). The DNA end lines up better with TRBJ2-7; the J call may be wrong. This CDR3 has 15 amino acids. Looked up from germline, CDR1 is MNHEY and CDR2 is SMNVEV (reference sequence). In DNA form, the CDR3 reads TGTGCCAGCAGTTTTACAGAAGGGAGAGTCCACGAGCAGTACTTC. Protein: CASSFTEGRVHEQYF.

This clone has a single count. The chain employs TRBV28 and TRBJ1-6, with no clear D. The germline gives CDR1 MDHEN, CDR2 SYDVKM. This CDR3 is 13 amino acids long. The V end lost 6 bases, the J end lost 9 bases, and 12 bases lay between the germline ends. The CDR3 sequence is CASRSTLGSPLHF. The DNA of the CDR3 is TGTGCCAGCAGGTCGACACTGGGTTCACCCCTCCACTTT.

A few counts support this clone. V gene TRBV18 combines with J gene TRBJ2-1; TRBD2 matches 10 bases. Germline CDR1 and CDR2: KGHSH and LQKENI. The CDR3 totals 16 residues. The V segment lost 0 bases and the J segment 9 bases; nucleotides outside the gene matches: 8. In DNA form, the CDR3 reads TGTGCCAGCTCACCACCGCTAGCGGGAGCTCGGGGTGAGCAGTTCTTC. Protein product: CASSPPLAGARGEQFF.

This chain joins TRBV19 and TRBJ2-7, with TRBD2 matching over 8 bases. Germline V CDR1 and CDR2: LNHDA, SQIVND (reference sequence). The CDR3 totals 14 residues. Trimming removed 6 bases from V and 3 bases from J; junction bases left unmatched: 7. Written as DNA, the CDR3 is TGTGCCAGTAGCCCGCGGGGGGCTCTCTACGAGCAGTACTTC. Protein product: CASSPRGALYEQYF.